This TCR beta chain was obtained from a study of T cells in Graves' hyperthyroidism and ophthalmopathy. Study findings and constraints: For ophthalmopathy, model prediction preceded onset by a median roughly 5.9 months.

This clonotype has a count of ten or more. Antigen specificity is unknown. The TCR beta CDR3 regions underwent amplification using RNA transcripts as the source. The TCR CDR3 first-round RT-PCR relied on the HTBI primer set. TCRdb re-called the multiplex PCR reads with MiXCR, one entry per CDR3 protein. The sample comprises nearly 250,000 distinct CDR3 sequences, less than 20% of which are singletons, and about 30% rests with the top ten. The CDR3 length is 13 residues. Trimming left V 3 bases short and J 3 bases short, with 11 bases between. CDR1 and CDR2 (germline): DFQATT, SNEGSKA (reference sequence).

Sequencing input: blood. The V gene is TRBV20-1, the J gene TRBJ1-2, with D uncertain. The sequence derives from a woman aged 18 to 35 with Graves' ophthalmopathy. The CDR3 nucleotides read TGCAGTGCTAGTTTTGGCGGTGACTATGGCTACACCTTC. This encodes CSASFGGDYGYTF.